The 19 T cell receptor beta chains listed next were all sequenced from one sample in a study of cytomegalovirus exposure and HLA in healthy donors. The PCR made use of 60 Vbeta and 13 Jbeta primers. Data came from immunoSEQ multiplex PCR; TCRdb stores just in-frame clones and leaves some out. The data show around 180,000 clones, with 84% seen just once and approximately 0.26% held by the top ten. The sequencing sample was made of PBMCs. The receptors shown here come from a boy aged 5-17 years in good health and CMV-seronegative.

The chain is built from TRBV5-1 and TRBJ1-2; TRBD1 matches 7 bases. The junction had 6 bases not matched to a gene; V was cut back by 5 bases and J by 2 bases. The germline V gene encodes CDR1 SGHRS and CDR2 YFSETQ. The CDR3 covers 14 residues. CDR3 coding DNA: TGCGCCAGCAGTCAGGGGGTTCTCAACTATGGCTACACCTTC. Encoded protein: CASSQGVLNYGYTF.

CDR3 coding DNA: TGTGCCAGCAGCACCTCCGGGACTATTCAGTTCTTC. As protein: CASSTSGTIQFF. The rearrangement uses TRBV27 and TRBJ2-1; 7 nucleotides agree with TRBD2. This CDR3 has 12 residues. With 6 bases clipped from V and 13 bases from J, the junction kept 9 bases outside the gene matches. Germline CDR1 and CDR2: MNHEY and SMNVEV (reference sequence).

V and J are TRBV28 and TRBJ1-4, with D unresolved. V shed 1 base and J shed 2 bases, with 5 bases lying between them. The CDR3 contains 14 residues. Germline V CDR1 and CDR2: MDHEN, SYDVKM. The CDR3 DNA reads as TGTGCCAGCAGTTTATTCCGGACTAATGAAAAACTGTTTTTT. As protein: CASSLFRTNEKLFF.

The V gene is TRBV18, the J gene TRBJ2-7, with D unresolved. CDR1 is KGHSH and CDR2 is LQKENI in the germline V gene. Trimming cost V 6 bases and J 3 bases, with 9 bases left between them. CDR3 length: 12 residues. The CDR3 coding sequence is TGTGCCAGCTCCCTAAAGAACTACGAGCAGTACTTC. Its protein is CASSLKNYEQYF.

V usage is TRBV15 and J usage is TRBJ1-2; D ambiguous. Between the trimmed V and J ends, which lost 4 bases and 5 bases, there was a span of 11 bases. Germline V gives CDR1 LNHNV, CDR2 YYDKDF (reference sequence). This CDR3 region has 13 residues. The CDR3 region is CATSIPGPYGYTF. CDR3 bases: TGTGCCACCAGCATACCAGGTCCTTATGGCTACACCTTC.

The J gene is TRBJ1-5, the V gene TRBV10-1; D uncertain. Germline loops: CDR1 WNHNN, CDR2 SYGVQD (reference sequence). This CDR3 has 12 residues. Trimming removed 6 bases at V and 6 bases at J, with 9 bases between. In DNA form, the CDR3 reads TGCGCCAGCAGCTCTCCAGGTCAGCCCCAGCATTTT. It specifies CASSSPGQPQHF.

The chain links TRBV7-8 to TRBJ1-3; 7 nucleotides match TRBD1. V was clipped by 1 base and J by 4 bases; unmatched bases: 10. CDR3 length equals 17 residues. Germline lookup yields CDR1 SGHVS and CDR2 FQNEAQ. The CDR3 nucleotides read TGTGCCAGCAGCTTAGGGGCTGGACAGGCTCGGGGAAACACCATATATTTT. Amino acids: CASSLGAGQARGNTIYF.

This chain connects TRBV27 to TRBJ1-2, with a possible D match to TRBD1 (5 bases). Germline loops: CDR1 MNHEY, CDR2 SMNVEV (reference sequence). CDR3 length equals 13 residues. V was pared by 8 bases and J by 4 bases, with 14 bases between. Written as DNA, the CDR3 is TGTGCCAGCGGGTTAACAGGTCCCTATGGCTACACCTTC. It specifies CASGLTGPYGYTF.

The chain couples TRBV11-2 to TRBJ1-2; 10 bases align to TRBD1. The CDR3 runs to 15 residues. Germline CDR1 reads SGHAT; CDR2 reads FQNNGV. The V gene end was trimmed by 2 bases and the J gene end by 3 bases; junction bases not matched to a gene: 3. The CDR3 protein is CASSLRDRGDYGYTF. CDR3 sequence (DNA): TGTGCCAGCAGCTTACGGGACAGGGGTGACTATGGCTACACCTTC. Full variable domain (outside the CDR3, taken from reference TRBV11-2 and TRBJ1-2): EAGVAQSPRYKIIEKRQSVAFWCNPISGHATLYWYQQILGQGPKLLIQFQNNGVVDDSQLPKDRFSAERLKGVDSTLKIQPAKLEDSAVYLCASSLRDRGDYGYTFGSGTRLTVV.

The chain links TRBV5-8 to TRBJ2-3; possible D gene TRBD1, 5 bases. The CDR3 is 15 amino acids. Germline V gives CDR1 SGHTS, CDR2 YDEGEE. V was cut by 2 bases and J by 5 bases, with 15 bases left in between. Here the CDR3 reads CASSFGQGKGDTQYF. CDR3 coding DNA: TGTGCCAGCAGCTTTGGTCAGGGAAAAGGAGATACGCAGTATTTT.

This clone has just a few counts. The rearrangement links TRBV4-1 to TRBJ1-2; 7 bases align to TRBD1. This CDR3 region has 15 residues. Germline CDR1 MGHRA, CDR2 YSYEKL. Losses at the gene ends were 3 bases for V and 4 bases for J; bases not matched to a gene: 8. The chain's CDR3 is CASSQSRGSSYGYTF. CDR3 DNA: TGCGCCAGCAGCCAGTCCAGGGGGTCGAGCTATGGCTACACCTTC.

Comments on this clone: As the CDR3 is not closed by the conserved phenylalanine or tryptophan, this likely results from a read error. Because the CDR3's place on the DNA is in doubt, the DNA is left out and the CDR3 is given as listed by TCRdb. The sample carries other DNA sequences with the same CDR3. The rearrangement links TRBV28 to TRBJ1-1; the tabulated D call, TRBD1, remains unverified against the DNA. Looked up from germline, CDR1 is MDHEN and CDR2 is SYDVKM. Including both end residues, the CDR3 is 13 amino acids long. The CDR3 reads CASSLMGQGGKDL.

This chain's CDR3 is CAWRPGRTGELFF. As DNA, the CDR3 is TGTGCCTGGAGGCCAGGGAGGACCGGGGAGCTGTTTTTT. J is TRBJ2-2 and V is TRBV30; maybe TRBD2 (6 bases). Trimming shortened V by 3 bases and J by 5 bases, and 10 bases separated the two germline ends. Germline V gives CDR1 GTSNPN, CDR2 SVGIG (reference sequence). This CDR3 spans 13 amino acids.

The chain carries TRBV7-9 and TRBJ1-5; the D is unclear. The CDR3 is made up of 17 amino acids. With 5 bases removed from V and 7 bases from J, the gap between germline ends came to 24 bases. Germline V gives CDR1 SEHNR, CDR2 FQNEAQ (reference sequence). CDR3 coding DNA: TGTGCCAGCAGCCACAGTGTCGGGCAAGGGAGAGGCCAGCCCCAGCATTTT. This encodes CASSHSVGQGRGQPQHF.

This clone was recorded only once. The chain recombines TRBV6-1 with TRBJ2-5; D is undetermined. The CDR3 consists of 13 residues. CDR1 and CDR2 (germline): MNHNS, SASEGT. The V gene lost 6 bases and the J gene lost 1 base, with 9 bases spanning the gap. For the CDR3, the DNA is TGTGCCAGCAGACCGGTTCGCCAAGAGACCCAGTACTTC. This sequence encodes CASRPVRQETQYF.

The DNA for the CDR3 is TGTGCCTGGAGTTTAACCCGGGACACCGTGAACACTGAAGCTTTCTTT. Protein: CAWSLTRDTVNTEAFF. This chain links TRBV30 with TRBJ1-1; D possibly corresponds to TRBD1 (6 bases). The CDR3 is 16 amino acids. V lost 2 bases to trimming and J lost 0 bases, with 16 bases between them. The germline V gene encodes CDR1 GTSNPN and CDR2 SVGIG (reference sequence).

This clone has a single count. This chain links TRBV7-6 with TRBJ1-6; maybe TRBD1 (5 bases). V dropped 5 bases and J dropped 4 bases, with 15 bases sitting between them. The V gene's germline CDR1 is SGHVS and CDR2 FNYEAQ. CDR3 size: 16 residues. This CDR3 reads CASSLTPRQYNSPLHF. CDR3 nucleotides: TGTGCCAGCAGCCTCACTCCTCGACAGTATAATTCACCCCTCCACTTT. Full variable domain (missing parts from reference TRBV7-6 and TRBJ1-6): GAGVSQSPRYKVTKRGQDVALRCDPISGHVSLYWYRQALGQGPEFLTYFNYEAQQDKSGLPNDRFSAERPEGSISTLTIQRTEQRDSAMYRCASSLTPRQYNSPLHFGNGTRLTVT.

V usage is TRBV2 and J usage is TRBJ2-3, with D possibly being TRBD2 (5 bases). With 2 bases removed from V and 6 bases from J, the gap between germline ends came to 15 bases. The germline gives CDR1 SNHLY, CDR2 FYNNEI. There are 15 residues in the CDR3. CDR3 in amino acids: CASSEKGIASDTQYF. The CDR3 nucleotides read TGTGCCAGCAGTGAAAAGGGCATAGCGAGCGATACGCAGTATTTT.

In its sample, this clone was seen a few times. This chain links TRBV5-4 with TRBJ1-1; D not resolved. Germline CDR1 reads SGHNT; CDR2 reads YYREEE (reference sequence). CDR3 length: 17 amino acids. V shed 1 base and J shed 5 bases, with 21 bases lying between them. The CDR3 DNA reads TGTGCCAGCAGCTTGCCCTCTAAATCTCCCCCGGGTACTGAAGCTTTCTTT. This sequence encodes CASSLPSKSPPGTEAFF.